This TCR beta chain is from a study of T cell repertoires in cytomegalovirus infection. Study context: Through public TCR beta signatures, both CMV infection and matching HLA type were indicated.

In this sample, this clonotype turned up a few times. Its antigen is not identified. Study conclusions and caveats: Accumulated public TCR beta family frequency recognized individuals carrying CMV together with the relevant HLA. Clonotypes of TCR beta that were HLA-C-restricted and CMV-specific dominated the ex vivo response.

The CDR3 totals 16 residues. V lost 5 bases and J 2 bases, leaving 16 bases between the germline ends. The germline V gene encodes CDR1 LNHDA and CDR2 SQIVND (reference sequence). TCRdb re-called the reads with MiXCR, one entry per CDR3 protein. The top ten hold less than 9.5% of the sample, which has fewer than 400,000 distinct CDR3 sequences, about a sixth seen once. This TCR derives from a human donor in good health (CMV status not recorded). Some clones in this sample may be carry-over from other donors' samples. The material sequenced was PBMCs. This chain links TRBV19 with TRBJ2-1, with D possibly being TRBD2 (5 bases). The CDR3 spells CASSHPPGFTYNEQFF. The CDR3, as DNA: TGTGCCAGTAGTCATCCGCCGGGATTCACCTACAATGAGCAGTTCTTC.